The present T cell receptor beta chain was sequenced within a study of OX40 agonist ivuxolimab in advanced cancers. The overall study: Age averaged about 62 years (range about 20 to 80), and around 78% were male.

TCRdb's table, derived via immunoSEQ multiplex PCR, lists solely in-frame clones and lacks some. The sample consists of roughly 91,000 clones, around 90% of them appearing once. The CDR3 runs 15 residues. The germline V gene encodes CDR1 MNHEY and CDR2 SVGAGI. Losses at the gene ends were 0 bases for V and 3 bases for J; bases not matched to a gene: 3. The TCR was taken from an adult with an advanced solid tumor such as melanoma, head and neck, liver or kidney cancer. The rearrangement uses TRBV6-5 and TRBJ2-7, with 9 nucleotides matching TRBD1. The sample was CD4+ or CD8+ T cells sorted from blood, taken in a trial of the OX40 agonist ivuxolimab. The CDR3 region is CASSYSGQGVYEQYF. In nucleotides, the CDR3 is TGTGCCAGCAGTTACTCGGGACAGGGAGTCTACGAGCAGTACTTC.